The rows below give T cell receptor beta chains drawn from one sample of a study of blood T cells in healthy people across ages. TCRdb called the 5' RACE reads again in MiXCR, with one record for every CDR3 protein. Of about 1.5 million distinct CDR3 sequences in the sample, approximately 43% are singletons; the top ten hold approximately 4.1%. The sequenced material came from blood. The receptor source for this set is a young woman in good health. CDR3s include the opening cysteine and the closing phenylalanine or tryptophan. The D gene is left open where the match is weak. Size values are once, few and many counts, or a class for expanded clones, and some rows have none.

TRBJ1-1	TRBV10-3	NA	NA	CAISESSGNEAFF	TGTGCCATCAGTGAGTCCTCGGGCAATGAAGCTTTCTTT
TRBJ1-2	TRBV7-2	TRBD1	NA	CASSSDRGRFGYTF	TGTGCCAGCAGCTCCGACAGGGGGCGGTTTGGCTACACCTTC
TRBJ2-3	TRBV4-3	NA	once	CASSQEDPESTDTQYF	TGCGCCAGCAGCCAAGAGGACCCCGAAAGCACAGATACGCAGTATTTT
TRBJ2-7	TRBV5-1	NA	NA	CASSWEAGSSYEQYF	TGCGCCAGCAGCTGGGAGGCAGGGAGCTCCTACGAGCAGTACTTC
TRBJ1-4	TRBV28	NA	NA	CASSLSYDRTGEKLFF	TGTGCCAGCAGTTTATCCTACGACAGGACCGGAGAAAAACTGTTTTTT
TRBJ2-5	TRBV28	NA	few	CASSWGGVGETQYF	TGTGCCAGCAGTTGGGGTGGGGTGGGAGAGACCCAGTACTTC
TRBJ2-7	TRBV3-1	NA	NA	CASRPLGRYEQYF	TGTGCCAGCAGACCGTTGGGGCGCTACGAGCAGTACTTC
TRBJ2-1	TRBV20-1	NA	NA	CSAGGQRSYNEQFF	TGCAGTGCCGGAGGGCAGCGGAGCTACAATGAGCAGTTCTTC
TRBJ1-2	TRBV5-1	TRBD1	few	CASSLATGATYGYTF	TGCGCCAGCAGCCTAGCGACAGGGGCGACCTATGGCTACACCTTC
TRBJ1-1	TRBV11-2	TRBD1	NA	CASSPGTGGRAFF	TGTGCCAGCAGCCCAGGGACAGGGGGTCGAGCTTTCTTT
TRBJ1-2	TRBV2	NA	NA	CASRTGLNYGYTF	TGTGCCAGCAGGACGGGGCTTAACTATGGCTACACCTTC
TRBJ2-4	TRBV6-5	NA	few	CASSYSVLVGNIQYF	TGTGCCAGCAGTTACTCGGTCCTAGTGGGAAACATTCAGTACTTC
TRBJ1-5	TRBV6-2/TRBV6-3	TRBD1	once	CASTTGAINQPQHF	TGTGCCAGCACTACAGGGGCCATTAATCAGCCCCAGCATTTT
TRBJ1-2	TRBV12-3/TRBV12-4	TRBD1	NA	CTSSLSRDRTMGGGYTF	TGTACCAGCAGCCTTTCCCGGGACAGAACTATGGGGGGTGGCTACACCTTC
TRBJ2-1	TRBV10-3	TRBD2	NA	CAISESGSGGDNEQFF	TGTGCCATCAGTGAGTCGGGTAGCGGGGGGGACAATGAGCAGTTCTTC
TRBJ2-5	TRBV6-2/TRBV6-3	NA	NA	CASSFGEKETQYF	TGTGCCAGCAGTTTTGGGGAGAAGGAGACCCAGTACTTC
TRBJ2-3	TRBV7-2	NA	NA	CASSLRNAEAPDTQYF	TGTGCCAGCAGCTTAAGGAATGCAGAAGCACCAGATACGCAGTATTTT
TRBJ1-2	TRBV7-9	TRBD1	NA	CASSFGTGGGDGYTF	TGTGCCAGCAGCTTTGGGACAGGGGGCGGCGATGGCTACACCTTC
TRBJ2-1	TRBV20-1	TRBD2	few	CSNEPSGSANEQFF	TGCAGCAACGAACCTAGCGGGAGCGCGAATGAGCAGTTCTTC
TRBJ1-6	TRBV28	NA	NA	CASSSPTGVSPLHF	TGTGCCAGCAGTTCACCAACAGGCGTTTCACCCCTCCACTTT
TRBJ2-7	TRBV4-3	NA	NA	CASSQGFQPSYEQYF	TGCGCCAGCAGCCAAGGGTTTCAGCCCTCCTACGAGCAGTACTTC
TRBJ1-1	TRBV29-1	NA	few	CSARSTEAFF	TGCAGCGCCCGCTCCACTGAAGCTTTCTTT
TRBJ2-7	TRBV10-3	NA	few	CAISESVASLYEQYF	TGTGCCATCAGTGAGTCGGTCGCTAGCCTTTACGAGCAGTACTTC
TRBJ2-3	TRBV5-1	NA	NA	CASSLIPGRGTDTQYF	TGCGCCAGCAGCTTGATTCCGGGCCGTGGGACAGATACGCAGTATTTT
TRBJ1-4	TRBV29-1	TRBD1	NA	CSVRKDRDANEKLFF	TGCAGCGTACGTAAAGACAGGGACGCTAATGAAAAACTGTTTTTT
TRBJ2-1	TRBV27	TRBD2	NA	CASSSVGLAGVHEQFF	TGTGCCAGCAGTTCGGTGGGTCTAGCGGGAGTCCATGAGCAGTTCTTC
TRBJ2-3	TRBV7-9	NA	NA	CASSRRGSGTDTQYF	TGTGCCAGCAGCCGAAGGGGGAGTGGGACAGATACGCAGTATTTT
TRBJ2-6	TRBV20-1	NA	few	CSAKPGQANVLTF	TGCAGTGCTAAACCGGGACAGGCCAACGTCCTGACTTTC
TRBJ2-6	TRBV11-2	NA	NA	CASSEWTSGANVPTF	TGTGCCAGCAGCGAATGGACCTCTGGGGCCAACGTCCCGACTTTC
TRBJ2-1	TRBV2	NA	few	CASSERVGSYNEQFF	TGTGCCAGCAGTGAAAGGGTTGGCTCCTACAATGAGCAGTTCTTC